This T cell receptor beta chain was retrieved from a study of shared clonotypes between healthy human individuals. Study context: Per-donor plates numbered three CD4 naive, three CD4 memory, two CD8 naive and one CD8 memory.

The data were produced by immunoSEQ multiplex PCR, yet TCRdb's version contains in-frame clones alone and is incomplete. The table records about 2.2 million clones, around 93% of them present only once. A remark on this clone: The antigen is undetermined. A junction end diverges from the germline sequence, so it may reflect a read error.

Study findings and constraints: Generally, naive subsets came out with larger estimated richness than memory subsets. Shared across a handful of donors were around 5% of the naive CD4 clonotypes. Clonotypes which were not shared had lower generation probabilities than clonotypes that all four donors shared.

Cells designated naive CD8 were CD45RO-negative and were positively selected for CCR7, with terminally differentiated effector memory CD45RA+ cells excluded. The germline V gene has CDR1 SNHLY and CDR2 FYNNEI. CDR3 size: 12 residues. The gene calls are TRBV2 and TRBJ2-7; a possible D gene is TRBD1 (5 bases). The sample was naive CD8+ T cells from PBMCs. The sequence was collected from a young man in good health. Some clones in this sample may be carry-over from other donors' samples. CDR3 in DNA: TGTGCCAGCAATGAAAGACAGACCCCGGGGTACTTC. Translating it yields CASNERQTPGYF.